This T cell receptor beta chain was sequenced in a study of blood T cells in healthy people across ages. The CDR3 totals 16 residues. The ends lost 5 bases at V and 6 bases at J; junction bases unmatched: 12. The germline V gene encodes CDR1 SGHTA and CDR2 FQGNSA. Primers used in a second PCR of about 6 to 11 cycles were a sample-barcoded 5' primer and a J-beta primer mix. TCRdb re-derived calls from the 5' RACE reads in MiXCR, one entry per CDR3 protein. The data contain over a million distinct CDR3 sequences, 40% to 50% of them singletons. This clonotype was detected only a few times. Sequenced material: blood. The sequence derives from a woman in her late teens or twenties in good health. The gene calls are TRBV7-2 and TRBJ2-1, with 8 positions matching TRBD2. CDR3 sequence: CASSLSGSGGFNEQFF. CDR3 nucleotide sequence: TGTGCCAGCAGCCTAAGTGGAAGCGGGGGATTCAATGAGCAGTTCTTC.